The 8 T cell receptor beta chains below were found in one sample sequenced in a study of shared clonotypes between healthy human individuals. Generated by immunoSEQ multiplex PCR, the TCRdb table keeps only in-frame clones and is missing some. This table has approximately 2,300,000 clones, around 93% appearing once. The specimen sequenced was naive CD4+ T cells from PBMCs. Noted subset: CD45RA+ positively selected. The receptors were sampled from a man younger than 35 in good health. Some clones in this sample may be carry-over from other donors' samples.

This clone has only one observation. Within the sample, other DNA sequences also encode this same CDR3. The V gene is TRBV5-1, the J gene TRBJ1-4; D is unclear. CDR1 and CDR2 from the germline V gene are SGHRS and YFSETQ. The CDR3 spans 13 residues. With 0 bases removed from V and 8 bases from J, the gap between germline ends came to 8 bases. The CDR3 DNA is TGCGCCAGCAGCTTGGGGCTGGGGGAAAAACTGTTTTTT. It specifies CASSLGLGEKLFF.

This sequence joins TRBV5-4 and TRBJ1-2, with no clear D. The V and J ends lost 1 base and 4 bases respectively, with 14 bases between them. This CDR3 is built from 15 residues. Germline V gives CDR1 SGHNT, CDR2 YYREEE (reference sequence). The DNA of the CDR3 is TGTGCCAGCAGCTTGTACCTCGTTGCTACCTATGGCTACACCTTC. This encodes CASSLYLVATYGYTF.

The chain carries TRBV19 and TRBJ2-7; D is ambiguous. Trimming removed 6 bases at V and 5 bases at J, with 20 bases between. Germline V gene data show CDR1 as LNHDA and CDR2 as SQIVND (reference sequence). The CDR3 consists of 15 residues. The CDR3 loop is CASRSLRGPIDEQYF. CDR3 sequence (DNA): TGTGCCAGTAGAAGTCTCCGCGGTCCGATCGACGAGCAGTACTTC.

This chain uses TRBV6-6 with TRBJ1-5; D not resolved. Trimming shortened V by 2 bases and J by 7 bases, and 12 bases separated the two germline ends. Germline CDR1 is MNHNY and CDR2 is SVGAGI (reference sequence). The CDR3 contains 14 residues. In DNA form, the CDR3 reads TGTGCCAGCAGTTACCCTGAACCTGACCAGCCCCAGCATTTT. Its protein product is CASSYPEPDQPQHF.

J is TRBJ2-7 and V is TRBV28; the D gene could be TRBD1 or TRBD2 (6 bases each). The CDR3 has 12 residues. In germline, CDR1 is MDHEN, CDR2 SYDVKM. V was shortened by 8 bases and J by 7 bases, with 15 bases between the two germline ends. CDR3 nucleotides: TGTGCCAGCCGAATTAGGGGGGTAGAGCAGTACTTC. Translated: CASRIRGVEQYF.

The chain combines TRBV7-9 with TRBJ2-7, with TRBD1 identical over 8 bases. Germline CDR1 SEHNR, CDR2 FQNEAQ (reference sequence). Germline trimming cut 5 bases from V and 5 bases from J; bases unmatched to any gene: 8. This CDR3 contains 14 residues. The CDR3: CASSPQQGAHEQYF. The CDR3 DNA reads TGTGCCAGCAGCCCCCAGCAGGGGGCCCACGAGCAGTACTTC.

This clone has just one count. This chain uses TRBV20-1 with TRBJ2-7; unclear D gene. Germline-derived CDR1 and CDR2 are DFQATT and SNEGSKA (reference sequence). V was trimmed by 4 bases and J by 2 bases, leaving 6 bases between them. The length of the CDR3 is 11 residues. The CDR3 loop reads CSAIKTYEQYF. CDR3 bases: TGCAGTGCTATTAAGACCTACGAGCAGTACTTC.

About this clone itself: The sample holds other DNA sequences that translate to the same CDR3. The V gene is TRBV7-2, the J gene TRBJ2-2; the D call may be TRBD1 or TRBD2 (6 bases each). Germline V gene lookup returns CDR1 SGHTA and CDR2 FQGNSA. The CDR3 is made up of 16 amino acids. V shed 0 bases and J shed 3 bases, with 11 bases lying between them. In nucleotides, the CDR3 is TGTGCCAGCAGCTTAGCCGGGGGCGCTTACACCGGGGAGCTGTTTTTT. Amino acid sequence: CASSLAGGAYTGELFF.